Following are 9 T cell receptor beta chains from one sample sequenced in a study of beta chain features in type 1 diabetes. Study conclusions and caveats: All four CD4+ subsets of Type 1 diabetes patients contained TCRB CDR3s that were moderately but significantly shorter.

Expressed TCRB transcripts were sequenced, since all the RNA that had been isolated was reverse transcribed. The method was immunoSEQ multiplex PCR; TCRdb's version includes in-frame clones alone and lacks a portion of them. The profile covers 150,000 or so clones, with just over 8% appearing a single time and more than 0.5% taken by the ten largest. These receptors' antigens are unknown. Material: central memory CD4+ T cells from blood. The origin of the receptors is a woman aged 18-29 years with type 1 diabetes.

This clone was detected only a few times. The V and J genes are TRBV7-2 and TRBJ1-1, with D perhaps TRBD1 (5 bases). Germline assignment: CDR1 SGHTA and CDR2 FQGNSA. The germline V and J ends were trimmed by 7 bases and 3 bases, with 12 bases remaining between them. This CDR3 has 13 residues. The CDR3: CASTSGGYTEAFF. The CDR3 DNA follows: TGTGCCAGCACCTCCGGGGGGTACACTGAAGCTTTCTTT. Supplemented by reference TRBV7-2 and TRBJ1-1, the full variable domain reads GAGVSQSPSNKVTEKGKDVELRCDPISGHTALYWYRQSLGQGLEFLIYFQGNSAPDKSGLPSDRFSAERTGGSVSTLTIQRTQQEDSAVYLCASTSGGYTEAFFGQGTRLTVV.

This clone was seen many times. This chain links TRBV7-9 with TRBJ2-5, with TRBD1 identical over 7 bases. Germline values: CDR1 SEHNR, CDR2 FQNEAQ (reference sequence). Unmatched junction bases numbered 7, after V lost 4 bases and J lost 2 bases. The CDR3 has 15 amino acids. This chain's CDR3 is CASSSQTGWQETQYF. The CDR3 DNA is TGTGCCAGCAGCTCGCAGACAGGGTGGCAAGAGACCCAGTACTTC.

The V call is TRBV5-6, the J call TRBJ2-1; no definite D call. Trimming took 0 bases from V and 9 from J, leaving 10 bases between them. Germline values: CDR1 SGHDT, CDR2 YYEEEE. The CDR3 spans 13 residues. The CDR3 nucleotides are TGTGCCAGCAGCTTGGCCCCCGGTGGTGAGCAGTTCTTC. This encodes CASSLAPGGEQFF.

Only a few counts were recorded for this clone. This rearrangement joins TRBV9 to TRBJ2-7; TRBD1 aligns across 8 bases. The CDR3 is made up of 15 amino acids. From germline, CDR1 is SGDLS and CDR2 YYNGEE. V gave up 3 bases and J gave up 6 bases; unmatched junction bases: 11. The CDR3: CASSATDRGSGEQYF. CDR3 DNA: TGTGCCAGCAGCGCGACAGACAGGGGCTCGGGCGAGCAGTACTTC.

The genes are TRBV30 and TRBJ1-5; possibly TRBD1 for D (6 bases). Germline loops: CDR1 GTSNPN, CDR2 SVGIG (reference sequence). The ends were cut back, 2 bases at V and 2 bases at J, with 13 bases in the middle. This CDR3 spans 15 amino acids. The CDR3 coding sequence is TGTGCCTGGAGTACAGGGCTTGGGGGCAATCAGCCCCAGCATTTT. Its protein product is CAWSTGLGGNQPQHF. The variable domain in full, with the rest retrieved from reference TRBV30 and TRBJ1-5, is SQTIHQWPATLVQPVGSPLSLECTVEGTSNPNLYWYRQAAGRGLQLLFYSVGIGQISSEVPQNLSASRPQDRQFILSSKKLLLSDSGFYLCAWSTGLGGNQPQHFGDGTRLSIL.

Only a few counts were recorded for this clone. The chain has TRBV19 and TRBJ1-2, with a weak D call TRBD1 (6 bases). The germline V gene encodes CDR1 LNHDA and CDR2 SQIVND (reference sequence). The CDR3 totals 14 residues. V lost 7 bases and J 2 bases, leaving 14 bases between the germline ends. The CDR3 DNA is TGTGCCAGTACTCCACAGGGATTGAACTATGGCTACACCTTC. It is translated as CASTPQGLNYGYTF.

The chain uses TRBV30 and TRBJ1-2, with 12 bases aligning to TRBD1. J gave up 8 bases and V 3 bases, and 10 bases lay outside the gene matches. The CDR3 sequence is 15 residues long. Germline V lookup: CDR1 GTSNPN, CDR2 SVGIG (reference sequence). The chain's CDR3 is CAWRVPGQGASGYTF. In nucleotides, the CDR3 is TGTGCCTGGAGGGTTCCGGGACAGGGGGCTTCAGGCTACACCTTC.

This clone was recorded a few times. The rearrangement joins TRBV7-6 to TRBJ2-2, with D possibly TRBD2 on 6 matching bases. The V end was cut by 1 base, the J end by 0 bases, with 12 bases between. CDR1 and CDR2 from the germline V gene are SGHVS and FNYEAQ. The CDR3 spans 17 residues. CDR3 bases: TGTGCCAGCAGCTTAGAAAGCGCGGGAACGAACACCGGGGAGCTGTTTTTT. Amino acid sequence: CASSLESAGTNTGELFF.

This clone was observed a handful of times. This chain uses TRBV7-2 with TRBJ2-3, with 8 bases aligning to TRBD2. The V segment lost 5 bases and the J segment 4 bases; nucleotides outside the gene matches: 8. CDR3 size: 15 residues. Germline V gene sequence: CDR1 SGHTA, CDR2 FQGNSA. DNA of the CDR3: TGTGCCAGCAGCCCTCTCGGCGGGGGGTCAGATACGCAGTATTTT. Amino acids: CASSPLGGGSDTQYF.